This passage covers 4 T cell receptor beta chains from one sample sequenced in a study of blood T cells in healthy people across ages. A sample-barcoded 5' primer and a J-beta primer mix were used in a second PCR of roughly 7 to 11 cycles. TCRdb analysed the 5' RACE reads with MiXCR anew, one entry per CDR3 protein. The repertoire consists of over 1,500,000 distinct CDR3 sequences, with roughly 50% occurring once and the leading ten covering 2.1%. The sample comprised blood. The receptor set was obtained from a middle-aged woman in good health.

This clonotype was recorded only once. The CDR3 sequence: CASSPGLAGGRRAQYF. CDR3 coding DNA: TGTGCCAGCAGCCCCGGACTAGCGGGGGGCCGGAGGGCCCAGTACTTC. This chain joins TRBV9 and TRBJ2-5; TRBD2 aligns across 14 bases. CDR3 size: 16 residues. Germline CDR1 reads SGDLS; CDR2 reads YYNGEE. Trimming at V came to 4 bases and at J to 9 bases, leaving 11 bases not matched to a gene.

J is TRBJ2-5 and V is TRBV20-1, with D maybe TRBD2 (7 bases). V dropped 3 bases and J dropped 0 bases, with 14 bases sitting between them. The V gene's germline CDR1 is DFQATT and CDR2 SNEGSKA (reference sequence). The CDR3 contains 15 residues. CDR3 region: CSASRGAQNQETQYF. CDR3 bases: TGCAGTGCTAGTCGGGGGGCCCAGAACCAAGAGACCCAGTACTTC.

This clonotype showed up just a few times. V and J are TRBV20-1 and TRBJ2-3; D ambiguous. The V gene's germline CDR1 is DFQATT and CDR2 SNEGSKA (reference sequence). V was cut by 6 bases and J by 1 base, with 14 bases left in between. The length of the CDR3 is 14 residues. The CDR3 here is CSAPARGRTDTQYF. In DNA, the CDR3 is TGCAGTGCGCCGGCGCGCGGCCGCACAGATACGCAGTATTTT.

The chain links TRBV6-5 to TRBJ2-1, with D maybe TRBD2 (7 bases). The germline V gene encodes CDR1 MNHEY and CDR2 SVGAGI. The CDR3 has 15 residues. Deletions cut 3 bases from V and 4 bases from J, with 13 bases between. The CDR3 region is CASSYKGGEYNEQFF. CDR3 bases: TGTGCCAGCAGTTATAAGGGGGGGGAATACAATGAGCAGTTCTTC.